This T cell receptor beta chain was sequenced for a study of T cell changes during pregnancy in multiple sclerosis (dated by TCRdb to 2018 to 2020). Context from the whole study: The study examined how the T cell repertoire changed over the course of pregnancy in women with multiple sclerosis.

A note on this clone: Its antigen is unknown. One end of the junction varies from germline; a read error may be responsible.

Library preparation was by the immunoSEQ multiplex PCR assay. The table was pulled from immuneACCESS by TCRdb, which kept in-frame rearrangements only. Such tables lose some clones; where checked, under half of the loss comes from unresolved V genes, and the rest has no known cause. For this sample the table gives about 36,000 clones, of which 80% to 95% were detected only once. About 0.45% of the sample is taken by the ten largest. The sample was CD4+ T cells from peripheral blood mononuclear cells, taken in the third trimester of pregnancy. The TCR originated in a female donor in good health, enrolled as a control in a pregnancy study.

The base sequence is TGTGCCAGCAACTTAGGTAGTAGCTCCTACGAGCAGTACTTC. It translates to CASNLGSSSYEQYF. This chain is built from TRBV7-2 and TRBJ2-7, with no D gene named confidently. There are 14 amino acids in the CDR3, from cysteine to phenylalanine inclusive. Of all the DNA, just the CDR3 is kept, 42 bases in frame from base 1. The CDR1 and CDR2 encoded by the germline V gene are SGHTA and FQGNSA.